The rows below give T cell receptor beta chains drawn from one sample of a study of blood T cell repertoires in COVID-19. Sequencing was performed with immunoSEQ multiplex PCR; in TCRdb, only in-frame clones are kept and a portion is missing. The sample lists about 170,000 clones, 70% to 90% occurring once. Sequenced material: peripheral blood. The origin of the receptors is a man aged 55 to 70 who had recovered from COVID-19. CDR3s include the opening cysteine and the closing phenylalanine or tryptophan. Fields, in order: CDR3 length, D gene, J gene, V gene, CDR3 protein. D genes are given only for firm matches.

>13|.|TRBJ2-5|TRBV7-9
CASSLPVRETQYF
>16|.|TRBJ2-2|TRBV29-1
CSVEGLGGIAAGELFF
>17|TRBD1|TRBJ2-6|TRBV7-9
CASSHRQGTSGANVLTF
>14|.|TRBJ1-1|TRBV6-5
CASRGTSMNTEAFF
>15|TRBD1|TRBJ2-7|TRBV7-3
CASSATGTGIHEQYF
>15|.|TRBJ2-7|TRBV28
CASSSSYRPGYEQYF
>14|TRBD1|TRBJ2-7|TRBV7-2
CASSPAGQGYEQYF
>17|.|TRBJ1-6|TRBV7-2
CASSLDSLSSYNSPLHF
>13|.|TRBJ2-1|TRBV4-2
CASSQALEGEQFF
>12|TRBD1|TRBJ1-2|TRBV3-1/TRBV3-2
CASTATGHGYTF
>13|.|TRBJ1-5|TRBV7-8
CASSLMHGQPQHF
>14|.|TRBJ2-3|TRBV5-5
CASSLGPGADTQYF
>16|TRBD1|TRBJ2-7|TRBV6-6
CASSYKGTGPLYEQYF
>15|TRBD1|TRBJ2-1|TRBV27
CASTMGDRGYNEQFF
>17|.|TRBJ1-1|TRBV9
CASSGPGYRAAGTEAFF
>16|.|TRBJ2-2|TRBV5-1
CASSSYFTGTGGELFF
>15|.|TRBJ1-4|TRBV9
CASSVGEGGYEKLFF
>15|TRBD1|TRBJ2-5|TRBV6-5
CASSDSGGIRETQYF
>20|TRBD1|TRBJ1-3|TRBV4-3
CASSQELGRGQLYSGNTIYF
>14|.|TRBJ1-2|TRBV4-3
CASSQDIQGSGYTF
>14|TRBD1|TRBJ1-1|TRBV18
CASSSQGQGTEAFF
>15|.|TRBJ2-3|TRBV19
CASSIGLHYTDTQYF
>17|.|TRBJ1-1|TRBV18
CASSPWGGDTLNTEAFF
>15|TRBD2|TRBJ2-1|TRBV7-2
CASSLAGTTHNEQFF
>15|.|TRBJ2-3|TRBV7-3
CASSSQGGFTDTQYF
>15|.|TRBJ1-4|TRBV11-2
CASSLIGGRGEKLFF
>16|.|TRBJ1-5|TRBV7-2
CASSLEGGFSNQPQHF
>13|.|TRBJ1-2|TRBV3-1/TRBV3-2
CASSQDKGDGYTF
>13|.|TRBJ1-1|TRBV18
CASSSGADTEAFF
>15|.|TRBJ1-1|TRBV4-2
CASSHSLRGVTEAFF
>15|TRBD1|TRBJ1-6|TRBV5-1
CASSLLGTGEKGLHF
>14|.|TRBJ1-1|TRBV5-4
CASSLGGSRTEAFF
>17|TRBD1|TRBJ1-5|TRBV6-2/TRBV6-3
CASSPGQGTFLNQPQHF
>14|TRBD1|TRBJ2-7|TRBV9
CASSVPSTGGEQYF
>18|TRBD2|TRBJ2-2|TRBV3-1/TRBV3-2
CASSQAIGTRGNTGELFF
>15|.|TRBJ1-1|TRBV5-4
CASSLGLAGGTEAFF
>13|TRBD1|TRBJ1-3|TRBV2
CASSERGGGTIYF
>11|.|TRBJ2-7|TRBV20-1
CSARDSYEQYF
>14|.|TRBJ1-5|TRBV28
CASTSGNSNQPQHF
>13|.|TRBJ1-1|TRBV29-1
CSGNQGMNTEAFF
>14|.|TRBJ2-7|TRBV10-3
CAISESVGRDEQYF
>12|TRBD1|TRBJ1-2|TRBV19
CASSFGQGGYTF
>13|TRBD1|TRBJ2-7|TRBV6-5
CASSYRQGGEQYF
>14|.|TRBJ2-3|TRBV3-1/TRBV3-2
CASSQQRGTDTQYF
>15|.|TRBJ2-3|TRBV7-9
CASSLVGAGADTQYF
>17|.|TRBJ1-3|TRBV18
CASSQGSGWSSGNTIYF
>16|TRBD1|TRBJ1-2|TRBV7-2
CASSLFGQGMSYGYTF
>18|.|TRBJ2-5|TRBV7-2
CASSLRVSSTGRKETQYF
>15|.|TRBJ2-6|TRBV5-5
CASSRGDSGANVLTF
>14|.|TRBJ2-1|TRBV5-8
CASSLGGPYNEQFF
>15|.|TRBJ2-3|TRBV5-1
CASSLRDPEGDTQYF
>13|TRBD2|TRBJ2-7|TRBV24-1
CATGRAGAREQYF
>17|.|TRBJ2-7|TRBV29-1
CSVVSPNRDKGTREQYF
>12|.|TRBJ1-1|TRBV2
CASTTRNTEAFF
>14|TRBD1|TRBJ1-5|TRBV3-1/TRBV3-2
CASSQGIWGTGPLF
>16|.|TRBJ2-7|TRBV3-1/TRBV3-2
CASSPPGRYNSYEQYF
>16|TRBD1|TRBJ2-2|TRBV24-1
CATSDSTGGSTGELFF
>17|.|TRBJ1-6|TRBV9
CASSPYWGTGKDSPLHF
>13|TRBD1|TRBJ1-2|TRBV6-1
CASSERGPRGYTF
>14|.|TRBJ1-1|TRBV7-8
CASSHSPSNTEAFF